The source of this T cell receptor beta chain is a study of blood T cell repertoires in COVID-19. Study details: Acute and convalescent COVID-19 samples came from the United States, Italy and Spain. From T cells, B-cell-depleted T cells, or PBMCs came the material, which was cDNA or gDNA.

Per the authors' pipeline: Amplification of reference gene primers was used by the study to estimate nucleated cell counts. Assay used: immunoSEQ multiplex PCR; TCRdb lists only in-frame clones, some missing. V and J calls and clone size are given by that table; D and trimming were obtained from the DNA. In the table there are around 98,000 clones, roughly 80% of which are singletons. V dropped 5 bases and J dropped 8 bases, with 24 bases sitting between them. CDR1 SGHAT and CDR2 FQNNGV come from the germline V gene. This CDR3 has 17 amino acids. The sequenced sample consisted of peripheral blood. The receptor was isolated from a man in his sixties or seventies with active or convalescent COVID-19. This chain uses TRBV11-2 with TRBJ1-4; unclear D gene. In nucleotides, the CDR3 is TGTGCCAGCAGCCCCCTTGGCGAGGCCATGGGTGTGGAAAAACTGTTTTTT. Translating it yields CASSPLGEAMGVEKLFF.